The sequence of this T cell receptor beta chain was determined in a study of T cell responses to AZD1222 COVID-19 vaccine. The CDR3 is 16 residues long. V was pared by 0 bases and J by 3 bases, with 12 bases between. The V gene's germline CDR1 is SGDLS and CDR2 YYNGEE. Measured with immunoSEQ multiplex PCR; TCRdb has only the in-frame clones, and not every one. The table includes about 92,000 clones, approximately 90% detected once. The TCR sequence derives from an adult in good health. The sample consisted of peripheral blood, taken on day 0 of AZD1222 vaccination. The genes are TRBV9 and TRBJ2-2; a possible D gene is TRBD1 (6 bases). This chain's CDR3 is CASSVGSDSDTGELFF. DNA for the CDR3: TGTGCCAGCAGCGTAGGGTCGGACAGTGACACCGGGGAGCTGTTTTTT.